This TCR beta chain came from a study of T cells in Graves' hyperthyroidism and ophthalmopathy (dated by TCRdb to about 2019). General notes on the study: Peripheral blood samples were taken at the time of initial diagnosis, prior to any treatment. The paper reports TCR Vbeta CDR3 sequencing of approximately 140 peripheral blood samples: 40 to 45 ophthalmopathy, 75 to 80 hyperthyroidism and approximately 17 progressor patients. Prospective prediction of ophthalmopathy was tested in an independent validation cohort consisting of 18 hyperthyroidism patients and approximately 16 patients who later progressed to ophthalmopathy. After sampling, hyperthyroidism patients received methimazole starting at 30 mg daily, and ophthalmopathy patients received high-dose intravenous methylprednisolone. TCR V-J signatures able to tell the groups apart were searched for in a discovery cohort of around 95 patients, of whom over 40 had Graves' ophthalmopathy and some 60 had stable Graves' hyperthyroidism. The roughly 100 discovery patients were randomly divided into training and test sets at a 7:3 ratio. The study also compared thyroid tissue and blood T-cell repertoires from five or six Graves' hyperthyroidism patients.

General conclusions and limits of the study: In validation, the model predicted progression to ophthalmopathy with 55% to 71% sensitivity and less than 80% specificity, a median of about 6 months before onset. Most expanded thyroid clonotypes (frequency above 0.001) were also detected in blood, suggesting blood repertoires may reflect thyroid immune responses. In cross-validation, a model built on a 13 V-J signature told ophthalmopathy apart from stable hyperthyroidism with about 90% sensitivity and roughly 81% specificity, and in testing the same model reached 80%/75%. Sample size was not statistically predetermined, and blinding of investigators to group allocation was not performed.

Deletion took 0 bases off V and 4 bases off J, with a span of 12 bases between the germline ends. Including the terminal cysteine and phenylalanine, the CDR3 comprises 14 residues. Of the read, only the CDR3 DNA is kept; its 42 bases are in frame from base 1. The CDR1 and CDR2 encoded by the germline V gene (reference sequence) are DFQATT and SNEGSKA. Stable Graves' hyperthyroidism was defined as the absence of progression to ophthalmopathy over 18 months of follow-up. Hyperthyroidism patients were aged 18 to 65 years and newly diagnosed, with disease duration of less than 2 months. The study excluded patients with uncontrolled infections, other autoimmune diseases, pregnancy or lactation. Diagnoses relied on clinical symptoms, serum thyroxine and TRAb, thyroid ultrasound and orbital computed tomography. PBMCs were isolated from approximately 10 ml of fresh peripheral blood by Ficoll-Paque density gradient centrifugation. Trizol reagent was used to extract total RNA, and RNA quality was then checked on an Agilent 2100 Bioanalyzer.

This clonotype was seen many times. The specificity of this receptor is unknown. The input lacks base qualities; no much larger clone sits a single base away. TCR beta CDR3 regions were amplified from RNA transcripts. For the first round of RT-PCR on the TCR CDR3, the HTBI primer set was used together with the Qiagen OneStep RT-PCR kit. Libraries were constructed in a second round of multiplex PCR, after which size selection and purification were performed. Paired-end sequencing of the libraries was performed with 100 bp reads on an Illumina HiSeq2000. The authors' analysis ran thus. SOAPnuke was used to process the raw data, removing reads that contained adapters or uncalled bases, had a mean Phred below 15, or lacked an exact match to the constant primer or identifier. High-quality paired reads were merged with COPE v1.2.5, and unique nucleotide sequences were defined as clonotypes. MiTCR v1.1 was used to align the clonotypes against IMGT TRBV, TRBD and TRBJ reference segments. The analysis included only V-J combinations with a frequency above 0.0001, which together covered roughly 99% of the repertoires. A TCS score was defined as the ratio of F50 (clonal expansion) to E x V (chaos), with BLOSUM62-based TCRdist applied between CDR3 peptides within each V-J. Welch's t-statistics and random forest reduced fewer than 600 V-J features to about 13, which were used in a naive Bayes classifier (R e1071). Thyroid-blood repertoire similarity was quantified with the Morisita-Horn index. The public reads were reprocessed in TCRdb via fastp at Q25 and MiXCR, keeping in-frame beta chains. Each entry is one CDR3 protein sequence, shown with its most common DNA and genes. For this entry, the V and J calls and clone size follow TCRdb and not the study's own pipeline. This sample lists 700,000 to 850,000 distinct CDR3 sequences; around 40% were detected once. Of the sample, roughly 31% is held by the ten largest clones.

The chain links TRBV20-1 with TRBJ2-5; TRBD2 could be the D gene, as 5 bases match. The origin of this receptor is a woman aged 40 to 50 with Graves' hyperthyroidism. The sequencing input was blood. The CDR3 reads as follows: CSARDRRGRETQYF. The DNA sequence reads TGCAGTGCTAGAGATCGTCGGGGTAGAGAGACCCAGTACTTC.